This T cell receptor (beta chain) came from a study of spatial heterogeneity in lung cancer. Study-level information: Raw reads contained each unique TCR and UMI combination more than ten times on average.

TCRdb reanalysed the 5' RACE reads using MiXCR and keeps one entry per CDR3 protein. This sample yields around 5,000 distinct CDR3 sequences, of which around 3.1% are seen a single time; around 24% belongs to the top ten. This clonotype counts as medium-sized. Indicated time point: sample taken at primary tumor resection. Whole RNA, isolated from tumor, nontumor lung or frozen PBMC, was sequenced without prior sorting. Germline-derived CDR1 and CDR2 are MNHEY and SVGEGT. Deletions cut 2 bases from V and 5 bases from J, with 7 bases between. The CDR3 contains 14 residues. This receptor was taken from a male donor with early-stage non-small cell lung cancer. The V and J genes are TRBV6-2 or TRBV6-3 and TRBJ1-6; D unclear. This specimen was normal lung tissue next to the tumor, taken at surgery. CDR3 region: CASSYRINNSPLHF. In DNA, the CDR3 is TGTGCCAGCAGTTACCGCATCAATAATTCACCCCTCCACTTT.